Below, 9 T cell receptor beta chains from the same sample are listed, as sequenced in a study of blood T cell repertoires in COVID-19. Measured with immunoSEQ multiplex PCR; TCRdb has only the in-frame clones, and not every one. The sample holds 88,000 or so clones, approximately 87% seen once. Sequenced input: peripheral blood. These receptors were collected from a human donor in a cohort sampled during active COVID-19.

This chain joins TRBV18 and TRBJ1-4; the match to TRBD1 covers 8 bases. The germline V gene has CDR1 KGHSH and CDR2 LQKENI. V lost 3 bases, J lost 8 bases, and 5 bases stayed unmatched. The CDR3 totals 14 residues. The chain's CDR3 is CASSPDRAYEKLFF. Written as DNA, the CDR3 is TGTGCCAGCTCACCGGACAGGGCTTACGAAAAACTGTTTTTT.

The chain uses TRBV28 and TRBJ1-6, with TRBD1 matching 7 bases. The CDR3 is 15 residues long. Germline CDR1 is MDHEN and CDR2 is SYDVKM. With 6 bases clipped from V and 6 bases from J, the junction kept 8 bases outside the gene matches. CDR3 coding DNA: TGTGCCAGCAGGCCAGGGGGTAATCTTAATTCACCCCTCCACTTT. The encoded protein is CASRPGGNLNSPLHF.

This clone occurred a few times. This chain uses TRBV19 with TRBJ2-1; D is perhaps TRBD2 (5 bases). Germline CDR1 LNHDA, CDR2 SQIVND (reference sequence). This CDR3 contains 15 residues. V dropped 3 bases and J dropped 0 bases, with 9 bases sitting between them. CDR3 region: CASSIEADSYNEQFF. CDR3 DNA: TGTGCCAGTAGTATCGAAGCGGACTCCTACAATGAGCAGTTCTTC.

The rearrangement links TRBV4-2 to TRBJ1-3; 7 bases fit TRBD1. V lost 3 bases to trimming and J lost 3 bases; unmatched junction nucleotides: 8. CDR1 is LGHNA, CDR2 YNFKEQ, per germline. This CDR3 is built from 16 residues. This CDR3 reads CASSQAQGESGNTIYF. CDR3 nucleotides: TGTGCCAGCAGCCAGGCGCAGGGGGAGAGTGGAAACACCATATATTTT.

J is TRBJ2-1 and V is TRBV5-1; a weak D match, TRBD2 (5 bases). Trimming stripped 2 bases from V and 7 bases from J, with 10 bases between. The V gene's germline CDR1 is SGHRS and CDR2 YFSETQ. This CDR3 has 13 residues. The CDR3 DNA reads TGCGCCAGCAGCTTTGGACTGGTGAATGAGCAGTTCTTC. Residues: CASSFGLVNEQFF.

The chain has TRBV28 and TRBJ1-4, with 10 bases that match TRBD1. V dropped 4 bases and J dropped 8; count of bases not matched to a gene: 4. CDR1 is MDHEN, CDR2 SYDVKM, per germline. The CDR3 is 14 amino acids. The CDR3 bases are TGTGCCAGCAGTTCCGGGACAGGGGACGAAAAACTGTTTTTT. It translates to CASSSGTGDEKLFF.

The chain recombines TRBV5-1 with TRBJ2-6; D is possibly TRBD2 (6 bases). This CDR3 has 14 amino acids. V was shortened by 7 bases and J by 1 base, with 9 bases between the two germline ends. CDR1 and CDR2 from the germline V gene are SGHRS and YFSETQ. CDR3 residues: CASREKSGANVLTF. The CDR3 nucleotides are TGCGCCAGCCGGGAGAAGTCTGGGGCCAACGTCCTGACTTTC.

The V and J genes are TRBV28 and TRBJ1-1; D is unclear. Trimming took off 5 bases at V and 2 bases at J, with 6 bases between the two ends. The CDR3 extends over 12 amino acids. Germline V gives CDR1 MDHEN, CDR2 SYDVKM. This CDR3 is CASSLTNTEAFF. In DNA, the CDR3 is TGTGCCAGCAGTCTAACCAACACTGAAGCTTTCTTT.

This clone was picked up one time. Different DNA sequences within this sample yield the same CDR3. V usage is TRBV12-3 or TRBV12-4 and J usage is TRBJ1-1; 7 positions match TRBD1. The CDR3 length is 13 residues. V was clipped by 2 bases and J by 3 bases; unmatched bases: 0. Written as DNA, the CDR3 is TGTGCCAGCAGTTTAACAGGGGACACTGAAGCTTTCTTT. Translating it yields CASSLTGDTEAFF.